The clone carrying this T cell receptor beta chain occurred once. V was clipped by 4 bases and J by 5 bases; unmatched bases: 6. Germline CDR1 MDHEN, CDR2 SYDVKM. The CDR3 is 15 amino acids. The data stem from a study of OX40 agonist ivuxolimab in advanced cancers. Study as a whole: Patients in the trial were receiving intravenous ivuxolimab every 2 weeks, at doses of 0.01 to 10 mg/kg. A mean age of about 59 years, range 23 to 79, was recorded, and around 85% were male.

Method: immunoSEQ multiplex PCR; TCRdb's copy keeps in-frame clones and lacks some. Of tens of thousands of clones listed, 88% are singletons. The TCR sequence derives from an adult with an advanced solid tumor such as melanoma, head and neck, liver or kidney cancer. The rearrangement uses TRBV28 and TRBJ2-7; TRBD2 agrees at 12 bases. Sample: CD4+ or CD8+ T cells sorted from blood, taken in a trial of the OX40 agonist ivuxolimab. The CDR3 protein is CASSSLTSGSHEQYF. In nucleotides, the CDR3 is TGTGCCAGCAGTTCCCTGACTAGCGGGAGCCACGAGCAGTACTTC.